The T cell receptor (beta chain) under discussion was sequenced for a study of blood T cell repertoires in COVID-19. On the study more broadly: Some COVID-19 samples were acute and others convalescent; all came from the United States, Italy and Spain.

Using immunoSEQ multiplex PCR, the repertoire was profiled, and TCRdb retains in-frame clones only, with some absent. The table shows about 300,000 clones, with just over 85% occurring only once. From germline, CDR1 is GTSNPN and CDR2 SVGIG (reference sequence). The CDR3 spans 13 residues. Trimming pared 3 bases from V and 7 bases from J, leaving 12 bases between. Everyone who took part was roughly 18 to 89 years old, and they came from 24 US areas. This receptor was obtained from a woman aged 18-29 years who had recovered from COVID-19. V and J are TRBV30 and TRBJ2-2, with D unresolved. The specimen was PBMCs or T cells enriched from blood (not recorded which). CDR3 sequence (DNA): TGTGCCTGGAGCCGACTTGGCCGCGGGGAGCTGTTTTTT. Protein product: CAWSRLGRGELFF.